The 14 T cell receptor beta chains below come from one sample, sequenced in a study of T cell changes during pregnancy in multiple sclerosis. Only in-frame clones appear in the TCRdb table, and some are missing; sequencing was by immunoSEQ multiplex PCR. Among approximately 100,000 clones listed, 80% to 95% were seen once. Sequencing used peripheral blood, obtained in the first trimester of pregnancy. The receptors were gathered from a female donor with multiple sclerosis, enrolled in a pregnancy study.

Comment on this clone: One end of the junction does not line up with germline, which may come from a read error. The chain links TRBV7-7 to TRBJ2-3; possibly TRBD2 for D (5 bases). The CDR3 contains 14 residues. In germline, CDR1 is SSHAT, CDR2 FNYEAQ (reference sequence). In DNA, the CDR3 is TGTGCTAGCAGCCCCCAGCCGGGAACAGATACGCAGTATTTT. Translation gives CASSPQPGTDTQYF. Full variable domain (outside the CDR3, taken from reference TRBV7-7 and TRBJ2-3): GAGVSQSPRYKVTKRGQDVTLRCDPISSHATLYWYQQALGQGPEFLTYFNYEAQPDKSGLPSDRFSAERPEGSISTLTIQRTEQRDSAMYRCASSPQPGTDTQYFGPGTRLTVL.

The genes are TRBV5-5 and TRBJ2-1; TRBD1 agrees at 8 bases. The J segment lost 4 bases and the V segment lost 10 bases, leaving 10 bases of the junction unmatched. Germline CDR1 reads SGHKS; CDR2 reads YYEKEE (reference sequence). The CDR3 runs 14 residues. CDR3 sequence (DNA): TGTGCCTCCTCGGGACAGGAGGGTTACAATGAGCAGTTCTTC. Protein: CASSGQEGYNEQFF. Using reference TRBV5-5 and TRBJ2-1 for the parts outside the CDR3, the full variable domain is DAGVTQSPTHLIKTRGQQVTLRCSPISGHKSVSWYQQVLGQGPQFIFQYYEKEERGRGNFPDRFSARQFPNYSSELNVNALLLGDSALYLCASSGQEGYNEQFFGPGTRLTVL.

This sequence joins TRBV5-6 and TRBJ2-3; D may be TRBD2 (6 bases). Deletions cut 0 bases from V and 3 bases from J, with 14 bases between. The germline gives CDR1 SGHDT, CDR2 YYEEEE. This CDR3 comprises 16 residues. CDR3 sequence (DNA): TGTGCCAGCAGCTTGGGGCGGGGACTGGGTACAGATACGCAGTATTTT. It codes for CASSLGRGLGTDTQYF.

The rearrangement joins TRBV27 to TRBJ1-3; D is unresolved. CDR1 and CDR2 from the germline V gene are MNHEY and SMNVEV (reference sequence). CDR3 size: 17 residues. Trimming took off 0 bases at V and 1 base at J, with 13 bases between the two ends. The CDR3 sequence is CASSLSRPTFSGNTIYF. As DNA, the CDR3 is TGTGCCAGCAGTTTATCGAGGCCAACTTTTTCTGGAAACACCATATATTTT.

This chain links TRBV4-1 with TRBJ1-4, with D possibly matching TRBD1 (6 bases). The germline CDR1 and CDR2 sequences are MGHRA and YSYEKL. The CDR3 runs 16 residues. Trimming pared 0 bases from V and 4 bases from J, leaving 12 bases between. The CDR3 DNA reads as TGCGCCAGCAGCCAAGATGTAGGGGGTTATAATGAAAAACTGTTTTTT. As protein: CASSQDVGGYNEKLFF.

The chain is built from TRBV6-4 and TRBJ1-2; the match to TRBD1 covers 11 bases. There are 13 residues in the CDR3. V lost 6 bases to trimming and J lost 7 bases; unmatched junction nucleotides: 4. Germline assignment: CDR1 MRHNA and CDR2 SNTAGT. The CDR3 region has the DNA TGTGCCAGCAGACCGGGACAGGGGGGTGGCTACACCTTC. Translating it yields CASRPGQGGGYTF.

The chain employs TRBV6-5 and TRBJ1-2; possibly TRBD1 for D (5 bases). V was pared by 7 bases and J by 2 bases, with 17 bases between. The CDR3 is 15 residues long. Germline CDR1 reads MNHEY; CDR2 reads SVGAGI. The CDR3 loop is CASTSKSRGNYGYTF. DNA of the CDR3: TGTGCCAGCACCTCTAAGTCGCGGGGGAACTATGGCTACACCTTC.

This rearrangement joins TRBV2 to TRBJ2-2; the match to TRBD1 covers 9 bases. V lost 2 bases and J lost 8; bases outside the gene matches: 6. This CDR3 spans 15 amino acids. CDR1 SNHLY and CDR2 FYNNEI come from the germline V gene. CDR3 in DNA: TGTGCCAGCAGTGAATCGACAGGGGGTACGGGGGAGCTGTTTTTT. This encodes CASSESTGGTGELFF.

The CDR3 is CASSYSRQGSGNTIYF. DNA of the CDR3: TGTGCCAGCAGTTACTCTCGACAGGGGTCTGGAAACACCATATATTTT. J is TRBJ1-3 and V is TRBV6-5; 8 nucleotides align to TRBD1. Germline-derived CDR1 and CDR2 are MNHEY and SVGAGI. The CDR3 is 16 residues long. Losses at the gene ends were 0 bases for V and 1 base for J; bases not matched to a gene: 2.

The rearrangement joins TRBV6-5 to TRBJ1-1; D might be TRBD1 (6 bases). The CDR3 contains 15 residues. Trimming left V 5 bases short and J 7 bases short, with 20 bases between. The V gene's germline CDR1 is MNHEY and CDR2 SVGAGI. The CDR3 coding sequence is TGTGCCAGCAGTGCGAAGGGGGTCCTGAACCGTGAAGCTTTCTTT. Amino acids: CASSAKGVLNREAFF.

The V call is TRBV9, the J call TRBJ2-2; a weak D match, TRBD2 (5 bases). The CDR3 runs to 16 residues. Germline V gives CDR1 SGDLS, CDR2 YYNGEE. V gave up 4 bases and J gave up 3 bases, with 16 bases separating them. The CDR3 DNA follows: TGTGCCAGCAGCCCCGAGGGCGTAGGGTACACCGGGGAGCTGTTTTTT. Protein sequence: CASSPEGVGYTGELFF.

The CDR3 sequence: CASSLDIAPGELFF. The CDR3 region has the DNA TGCGCCAGCAGCTTGGATATAGCCCCCGGGGAGCTGTTTTTT. The chain recombines TRBV5-1 with TRBJ2-2; no reliable D call. Germline lookup yields CDR1 SGHRS and CDR2 YFSETQ. The V end lost 0 bases, the J end lost 6 bases, and 9 bases lay between the germline ends. The CDR3 has 14 amino acids. The complete variable domain, with remaining parts taken from reference TRBV5-1 and TRBJ2-2, reads KAGVTQTPRYLIKTRGQQVTLSCSPISGHRSVSWYQQTPGQGLQFLFEYFSETQRNKGNFPGRFSGRQFSNSRSEMNVSTLELGDSALYLCASSLDIAPGELFFGEGSRLTVL.

The chain joins TRBV5-8 to TRBJ2-7, with D perhaps TRBD1 (6 bases). Germline lookup yields CDR1 SGHTS and CDR2 YDEGEE. The germline V and J ends were trimmed by 5 bases and 1 base, with 13 bases remaining between them. The CDR3 is made up of 14 amino acids. The CDR3 DNA reads as TGTGCCAGCAGACATCAGGGGTATTCCTACGAGCAGTACTTC. Translation gives CASRHQGYSYEQYF.

V and J are TRBV5-4 and TRBJ2-3, with TRBD1 matching 8 bases. Unmatched junction bases numbered 10, after V lost 4 bases and J lost 3 bases. Germline CDR1 SGHNT, CDR2 YYREEE (reference sequence). This CDR3 has 16 amino acids. CDR3 DNA sequence: TGTGCCAGCAGCAAGAGACAGGGGCTAAGGACAGATACGCAGTATTTT. Its protein is CASSKRQGLRTDTQYF.